This T cell receptor (beta chain) was retrieved from a study of T cell clones after liver transplantation. About the research overall: Timepoints were pre-transplant, pre-withdrawal, and after withdrawal was completed or failed.

Only in-frame clones appear in the TCRdb table, and some are missing; sequencing was by immunoSEQ multiplex PCR. The profile shows roughly 100,000 clones, about 88% of them singletons. The study, taken as a whole, reports: Compared with third party-reactive sequences, donor-reactive ones declined more, independent of withdrawal success.

With respect to this clone: Antigen: not known.

The sample here was CD4+ T cells from blood, taken roughly 50 months after liver transplant. The clonotype comes from a human patient who received a liver transplant. T cells may partly derive from the graft donor.

The CDR3 sequence: CASSKEGDRGYGYTF. In DNA, the CDR3 is TGTGCCAGCAGCAAAGAGGGAGACAGGGGTTATGGCTACACCTTC. The chain recombines TRBV21-1 with TRBJ1-2; the table's D call, TRBD1, has no DNA check behind it. TRBV21-1 is a known pseudogene. CDR3 length: 15 residues.